The 20 T cell receptor beta chains below were found in one sample sequenced in a study of blood T cell repertoires in COVID-19. Sequencing was performed with immunoSEQ multiplex PCR; in TCRdb, only in-frame clones are kept and a portion is missing. The sample has around 37,000 clones; about nine tenths are singletons. The specimen sequenced was peripheral blood. The receptors were sampled from a woman of 80 years or more with acute or convalescent COVID-19.

The chain has TRBV19 and TRBJ1-1; tentatively, D is TRBD1 (6 bases). Trimming removed 4 bases from V and 6 bases from J, with 18 bases in between. Germline lookup yields CDR1 LNHDA and CDR2 SQIVND (reference sequence). This CDR3 is 15 amino acids long. CDR3 residues: CASSTQTGFGAEAFF. As DNA, the CDR3 is TGTGCCAGTAGTACCCAGACAGGCTTTGGCGCTGAAGCTTTCTTT.

J is TRBJ1-2 and V is TRBV5-1; 7 bases agree with TRBD1. The CDR3 sequence is 13 residues long. V shed 2 bases, J shed 8 bases, and the junction held 6 bases outside the gene matches. Germline CDR1 reads SGHRS; CDR2 reads YFSETQ. The CDR3 DNA follows: TGCGCCAGCAGCTTTCAGGGGGATCGAGGCTACACCTTC. This encodes CASSFQGDRGYTF.

This clone was detected once. V and J are TRBV15 and TRBJ1-4; D perhaps matches TRBD1 (6 bases). This CDR3 comprises 15 residues. Germline CDR1 reads LNHNV; CDR2 reads YYDKDF (reference sequence). V dropped 1 base and J dropped 3 bases, with 9 bases sitting between them. The CDR3 spells CATSRGAGANEKLFF. The CDR3 DNA is TGTGCCACCAGCAGAGGGGCAGGGGCTAATGAAAAACTGTTTTTT.

The chain carries TRBV5-1 and TRBJ2-5; 11 bases match TRBD2. V trimming: 0 bases; J trimming: 2 bases; junction bases outside the gene matches: 6. This CDR3 contains 17 residues. Germline CDR1 is SGHRS and CDR2 is YFSETQ. CDR3 amino acids: CASSLGPLAGDQETQYF. The CDR3 DNA follows: TGCGCCAGCAGCTTGGGACCACTAGCGGGGGATCAAGAGACCCAGTACTTC.

This chain connects TRBV2 to TRBJ1-1, with D tentatively TRBD1 (5 bases). This CDR3 is built from 15 residues. Germline CDR1 is SNHLY and CDR2 is FYNNEI. V shed 8 bases and J shed 1 base, with 17 bases lying between them. In DNA, the CDR3 is TGTGCCAGCGGCGACCCCCAGGGTGCGAACACTGAAGCTTTCTTT. Its protein is CASGDPQGANTEAFF. The full variable domain, completed using reference TRBV2 and TRBJ1-1, is EPEVTQTPSHQVTQMGQEVILRCVPISNHLYFYWYRQILGQKVEFLVSFYNNEISEKSEIFDDQFSVERPDGSNFTLKIRSTKLEDSAMYFCASGDPQGANTEAFFGQGTRLTVV.

This chain connects TRBV7-9 to TRBJ1-3, with TRBD1 identical over 7 bases. Per the germline V gene, CDR1 is SEHNR and CDR2 is FQNEAQ (reference sequence). The CDR3 consists of 15 residues. The V and J ends lost 1 base and 4 bases, in that order; junction bases with no gene match: 4. Written as DNA, the CDR3 is TGTGCCAGCAGCTTAGAAACAGGGGTCGGAAACACCATATATTTT. It codes for CASSLETGVGNTIYF.

The chain combines TRBV30 with TRBJ1-5; D not certain. CDR1 and CDR2 from the germline V gene are GTSNPN and SVGIG (reference sequence). The CDR3 covers 14 residues. The germline V and J ends were trimmed by 0 bases and 0 bases, with 6 bases remaining between them. CDR3 sequence reads: CAWSVGNSNQPQHF. The CDR3 nucleotides read TGTGCCTGGAGTGTGGGCAATAGCAATCAGCCCCAGCATTTT.

The genes are TRBV4-1 and TRBJ1-1, with 9 positions matching TRBD1. The length of the CDR3 is 14 residues. Trimming cost V 6 bases and J 3 bases; bases outside gene matches: 5. Germline CDR1 MGHRA, CDR2 YSYEKL. CDR3 in DNA: TGCGCCAGCAGGTTACAGGGGGCGCACACTGAAGCTTTCTTT. Encoded protein: CASRLQGAHTEAFF.

The rearrangement links TRBV18 to TRBJ2-5; 11 nucleotides line up with TRBD2. CDR3 size: 16 residues. V shed 3 bases, J shed 5 bases, and the junction held 8 bases outside the gene matches. Per germline, CDR1 KGHSH and CDR2 LQKENI. The CDR3 DNA sequence: TGTGCCAGCTCACCGTTAGCGGGGGGGCCCGGTGAGACCCAGTACTTC. Translated, it gives CASSPLAGGPGETQYF.

This clone was detected a few times. The chain couples TRBV5-8 to TRBJ2-4; 7 bases align to TRBD1. After removal of 4 bases from V and 0 bases from J, the junction contained 7 bases not matched to a gene. The CDR3 contains 16 residues. Germline assignment: CDR1 SGHTS and CDR2 YDEGEE. CDR3 in amino acids: CASSTGTELAKNIQYF. In DNA form, the CDR3 reads TGTGCCAGCAGCACCGGGACAGAATTAGCCAAAAACATTCAGTACTTC.

The chain uses TRBV7-2 and TRBJ1-6; 11 bases line up with TRBD1. This CDR3 region has 15 residues. Germline loops: CDR1 SGHTA, CDR2 FQGNSA. Losses at the gene ends were 10 bases for V and 10 bases for J; bases not matched to a gene: 12. The CDR3 here is CAIPSGTGGSSPLHF. CDR3 coding DNA: TGTGCCATTCCGTCGGGGACAGGGGGAAGCTCACCCCTCCACTTT.

The CDR3 bases are TGCGCCAGCAGCCCGGACTGGGCGGGGCTTACCCACGAGCAGTACTTC. It translates to CASSPDWAGLTHEQYF. The chain uses TRBV4-1 and TRBJ2-7, with D possibly matching TRBD2 (6 bases). V dropped 4 bases and J dropped 5 bases, with 21 bases sitting between them. The CDR3 is made up of 16 amino acids. The germline V gene encodes CDR1 MGHRA and CDR2 YSYEKL.

The rearrangement uses TRBV11-2 and TRBJ1-1; possible D gene TRBD1, 6 bases. This CDR3 spans 15 amino acids. Trimming removed 4 bases from V and 4 bases from J, with 16 bases in between. Germline CDR1 is SGHAT and CDR2 is FQNNGV. CDR3 sequence (DNA): TGTGCCAGCAGCTCCGTCGAGGCAGGGGCCACTGAAGCTTTCTTT. Its translation is CASSSVEAGATEAFF.

The chain combines TRBV7-9 with TRBJ1-3; a possible D gene is TRBD1 (5 bases). The germline CDR1 and CDR2 sequences are SEHNR and FQNEAQ (reference sequence). The CDR3 runs 17 residues. The V end was cut by 0 bases, the J end by 0 bases, with 12 bases between. The CDR3 DNA follows: TGTGCCAGCAGCTTAGCGACAGCTGGGAACTCTGGAAACACCATATATTTT. This gives the protein CASSLATAGNSGNTIYF.

This chain uses TRBV6-5 with TRBJ2-7; maybe TRBD2 (5 bases). V lost 7 bases, J lost 0 bases, and 13 bases lay in between. In germline, CDR1 is MNHEY, CDR2 SVGAGI. The CDR3 totals 14 residues. CDR3 protein: CASNPTGSSYEQYF. The CDR3 nucleotides read TGTGCCAGCAACCCTACGGGGAGCTCCTACGAGCAGTACTTC.

This rearrangement joins TRBV18 to TRBJ1-2; 9 positions agree with TRBD1. After removal of 6 bases from V and 5 bases from J, the junction contained 7 bases not matched to a gene. The CDR3 is made up of 14 amino acids. The germline V gene has CDR1 KGHSH and CDR2 LQKENI. The CDR3 bases are TGTGCCAGCTCTCCGGACAGGGGAGGGTATGGCTACACCTTC. Translated, it gives CASSPDRGGYGYTF. Variable domain in full (rest from reference TRBV18 and TRBJ1-2): NAGVMQNPRHLVRRRGQEARLRCSPMKGHSHVYWYRQLPEEGLKFMVYLQKENIIDESGMPKERFSAEFPKEGPSILRIQQVVRGDSAAYFCASSPDRGGYGYTFGSGTRLTVV.

The V call is TRBV11-2, the J call TRBJ2-7, with a tentative D call TRBD2 (6 bases). V shed 1 base and J shed 1 base, with 17 bases lying between them. The CDR3 runs to 17 residues. CDR1 is SGHAT, CDR2 FQNNGV, per germline. DNA for the CDR3: TGTGCCAGCAGCTTAGCCGCGGGGCGGTCGTCGTCCTACGAGCAGTACTTC. Encoded protein: CASSLAAGRSSSYEQYF.

The V call is TRBV5-6, the J call TRBJ2-1, with D possibly matching TRBD1 (5 bases). The CDR3 has 15 residues. V was clipped by 2 bases and J by 1 base, with 10 bases between them. Germline V gives CDR1 SGHDT, CDR2 YYEEEE. The CDR3 DNA sequence: TGTGCCAGCAGCTTAAGGGGCGTTTCCTACAATGAGCAGTTCTTC. This sequence encodes CASSLRGVSYNEQFF.

The rearrangement joins TRBV19 to TRBJ2-7; TRBD1 is a possible D gene (5 bases). The CDR3 extends over 13 amino acids. Germline values: CDR1 LNHDA, CDR2 SQIVND (reference sequence). V lost 5 bases, J lost 9 bases, and 17 bases lay in between. The CDR3, as DNA: TGTGCCAGTAGTCCGACCACAGGAGCGCGGCAGTACTTC. Residues: CASSPTTGARQYF.

V and J are TRBV3-1 (or the pseudogene TRBV3-2) and TRBJ2-2; 8 positions agree with TRBD2. V shed 4 bases, J shed 5 bases, and the junction held 9 bases outside the gene matches. CDR3 size: 16 residues. The germline V gene has CDR1 LGHDT and CDR2 YNNKEL (reference sequence). CDR3 loop: CASSRRGGTDTGELFF. Written as DNA, the CDR3 is TGTGCCAGCAGCCGACGGGGGGGCACGGATACCGGGGAGCTGTTTTTT.